Listed below are T cell receptor beta chains from one sample, sequenced in a study of human T cells and chemical hapten exposure. TCRdb re-analysed the RACE reads in MiXCR, keeping a single row per CDR3 protein. The data hold fewer than 140,000 distinct CDR3 sequences, with roughly 12% observed a single time. This sample comprised whole blood, obtained in connection with sensitization to the hapten diphenylcyclopropenone (DPC). These receptor sequences come from a woman between 50 and 59 years old with alopecia areata. Some clones in this sample may be carry-over from other donors' samples. The CDR3 runs from the conserved cysteine through the conserved F or W. D genes are given only for firm matches. Clone size appears in some rows only: once, few, many, or a class for an expanded clone.

>TRBJ1-1|.|TRBV10-3|many
TGTGCCATCACACCCCGGGGGGACATGAACACTGAAGCTTTCTTT
CAITPRGDMNTEAFF
>TRBJ2-5|TRBD2|TRBV6-5|many
TGTGCCAGCAGTTACTCTACGGGACTAGTGAAGGAGACCCAGTACTTC
CASSYSTGLVKETQYF
>TRBJ2-2|TRBD1|TRBV14|.
TGTGCCAGCAGCCAAGATCTGGGACAGCACACCGGGGAGCTGTTTTTT
CASSQDLGQHTGELFF
>TRBJ1-4|.|TRBV28|many
TGTGCCAGCCTTGGAGGGGAGGTTGTAGGGTGGAAACTGTTTTTT
CASLGGEVVGWKLFF
>TRBJ2-4|.|TRBV19|few
TGTGCCACCGCGGATAGGGACATTCAGTACTTC
CATADRDIQYF
>TRBJ1-1|.|TRBV7-2|few
TGTGCCAGCAGCCCCGAGACTCGGCGGACTGAAGCTTTCTTT
CASSPETRRTEAFF
>TRBJ2-5|.|TRBV7-9|.
TGTGCCAGCAGCAGGGACCTCCAGACCCAGTACTTC
CASSRDLQTQYF
>TRBJ2-6|.|TRBV4-1|.
TGCGCCAGCAGCCACCGGAACAGGGCCGGGGCCAACGTCCTGACTTTC
CASSHRNRAGANVLTF
>TRBJ2-5|TRBD2|TRBV5-1|.
TGCGCCAGCAGCCCAGGACAGGGACTAGCGGTGACCCAGTACTTC
CASSPGQGLAVTQYF
>TRBJ2-1|.|TRBV19|many
TGTGCCAGTAGCGTAGCGCAAAGCTTCTACAATGAGCAGTTCTTC
CASSVAQSFYNEQFF
>TRBJ2-3|TRBD2|TRBV20-1|few
TGCAGTGCTAATAGCGGGAGTTGGTTTCGGACAGATACGCAGTATTTT
CSANSGSWFRTDTQYF
>TRBJ1-1|.|TRBV5-8|.
TGTGCCAGCAGTTTATCCGACGGGTACACTGAAGCTTTCTTT
CASSLSDGYTEAFF
>TRBJ1-2|.|TRBV18|few
TGTGCCAGCTCACCACCGAGGGTTGAAGGCTACACCTTC
CASSPPRVEGYTF
>TRBJ2-7|TRBD2|TRBV29-1|.
TGCAGCGTCGGACTAGCGGGGCTGAACCGGCAGTACTTC
CSVGLAGLNRQYF
>TRBJ2-2|TRBD1|TRBV6-5|.
TGTGCCAGCAGTTGGGCGAGACAGGGATCCGGGGAGCTGTTTTTT
CASSWARQGSGELFF
>TRBJ2-3|.|TRBV7-2|once
TGTGCCAGCAGCTCGCTGTCCACAGATACGCAGTATTTT
CASSSLSTDTQYF
>TRBJ2-3|.|TRBV28|.
TGTGCCAGCACTACTCTTACAGATACGCAGTATTTT
CASTTLTDTQYF
>TRBJ1-5|.|TRBV28|few
TGTGCCAGCAGTTTAAGTCAGCCCCAGCATTTT
CASSLSQPQHF
>TRBJ2-7|.|TRBV3-1|.
TGTGCCAGCAGCCAAGGATCCCGGTACGAGCAGTACTTC
CASSQGSRYEQYF
>TRBJ1-1|.|TRBV28|many
TGTGCCAGCAGTCTTATCAGGGGGAACACTGAAGCTTTCTTT
CASSLIRGNTEAFF
>TRBJ1-1|TRBD1|TRBV28|.
TGTGCCAGCAGTGAACCGGGACAGGGGGCGAAAGCTTTCTTT
CASSEPGQGAKAFF
>TRBJ2-2|.|TRBV5-1|.
TGCGCCAGCAGCTTGGGAGGGGCGGCTAGCTACACCGGGGAGCTGTTTTTT
CASSLGGAASYTGELFF
>TRBJ2-5|TRBD2|TRBV5-1|.
TGCGCCAGCAGCTTGGTGCTAGCGGAGCAAGAGACCCAGTACTTC
CASSLVLAEQETQYF